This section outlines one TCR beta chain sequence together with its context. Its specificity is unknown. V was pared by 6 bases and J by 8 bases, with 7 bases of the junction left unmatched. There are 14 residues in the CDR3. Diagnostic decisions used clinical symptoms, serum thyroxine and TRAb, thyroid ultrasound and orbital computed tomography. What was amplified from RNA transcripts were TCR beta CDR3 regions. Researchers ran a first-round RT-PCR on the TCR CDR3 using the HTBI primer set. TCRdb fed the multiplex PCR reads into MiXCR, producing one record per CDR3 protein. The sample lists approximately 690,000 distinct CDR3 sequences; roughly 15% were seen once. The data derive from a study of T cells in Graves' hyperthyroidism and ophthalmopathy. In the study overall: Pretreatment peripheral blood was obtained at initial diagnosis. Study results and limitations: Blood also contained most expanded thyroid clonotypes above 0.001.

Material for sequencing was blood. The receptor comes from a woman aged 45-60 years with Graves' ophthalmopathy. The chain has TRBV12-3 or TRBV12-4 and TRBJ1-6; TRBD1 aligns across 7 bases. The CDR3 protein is CASSTGQAYSPLHF. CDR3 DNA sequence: TGTGCCAGCAGCACCGGACAGGCCTATTCACCCCTCCACTTT.